This T cell receptor beta chain is drawn from a study of CD8 T cells in Susac syndrome. General study points: Clonal expansion did not appear in Susac syndrome CD4+ T cell repertoires.

Random hexamers primed reverse transcription of roughly 0.45 to 1 ug RNA. Each CDR3 protein gets one entry after TCRdb re-called the immunoSEQ multiplex PCR reads with MiXCR. This repertoire shows under 200,000 distinct CDR3 sequences, about 96% found once; its top ten account for 0.12%. Sequencing of TCR beta was performed on blood CD8+ T cells and on blood CD4+ T cells. Bulk CD8+ and CD4+ cells came from magnetic negative isolation; CD8+ TEMRA by FACS. Regarding this clonotype: What it binds is unknown.

The CDR3 is 16 residues long. Per the germline V gene, CDR1 is SGHTA and CDR2 is FQGNSA. Trimming took 5 bases from V and 0 from J, leaving 11 bases between them. Sequencing input: CD4+ T cells from PBMCs. This clonotype originated in a human donor with Susac syndrome. The chain carries TRBV7-2 and TRBJ2-6; D gene uncertain. The CDR3 DNA reads TGTGCCAGCAGCCCGGCGGTGAGCTCTGGGGCCAACGTCCTGACTTTC. Its protein product is CASSPAVSSGANVLTF.